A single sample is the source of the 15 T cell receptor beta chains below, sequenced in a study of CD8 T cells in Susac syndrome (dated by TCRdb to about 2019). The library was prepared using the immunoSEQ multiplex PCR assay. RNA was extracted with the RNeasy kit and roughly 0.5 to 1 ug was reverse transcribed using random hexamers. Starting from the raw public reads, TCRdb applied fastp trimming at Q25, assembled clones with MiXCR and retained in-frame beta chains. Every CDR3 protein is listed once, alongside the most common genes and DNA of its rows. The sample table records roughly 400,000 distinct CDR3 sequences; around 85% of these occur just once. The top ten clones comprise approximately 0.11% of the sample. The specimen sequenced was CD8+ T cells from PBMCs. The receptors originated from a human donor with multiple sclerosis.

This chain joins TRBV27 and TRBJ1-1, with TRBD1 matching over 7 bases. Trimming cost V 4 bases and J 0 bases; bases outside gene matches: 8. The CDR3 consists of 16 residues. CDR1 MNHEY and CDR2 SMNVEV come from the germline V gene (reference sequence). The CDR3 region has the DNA TGTGCCAGCAGTTGGGATACAGGGGCGATGAACACTGAAGCTTTCTTT. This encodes CASSWDTGAMNTEAFF.

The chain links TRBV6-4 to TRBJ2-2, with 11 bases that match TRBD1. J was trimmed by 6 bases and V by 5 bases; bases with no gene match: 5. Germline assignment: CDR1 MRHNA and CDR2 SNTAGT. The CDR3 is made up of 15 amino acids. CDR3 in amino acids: CASSRTGGGSGELFF. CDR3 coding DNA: TGTGCCAGCAGTCGGACAGGGGGCGGATCCGGGGAGCTGTTTTTT.

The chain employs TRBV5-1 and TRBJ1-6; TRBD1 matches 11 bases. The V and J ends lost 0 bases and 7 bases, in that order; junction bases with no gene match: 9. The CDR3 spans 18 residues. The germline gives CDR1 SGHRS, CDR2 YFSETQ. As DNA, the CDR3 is TGCGCCAGCAGCTTGGATTTTGCGGGGACAGGGGGAAATTCACCCCTCCACTTT. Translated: CASSLDFAGTGGNSPLHF.

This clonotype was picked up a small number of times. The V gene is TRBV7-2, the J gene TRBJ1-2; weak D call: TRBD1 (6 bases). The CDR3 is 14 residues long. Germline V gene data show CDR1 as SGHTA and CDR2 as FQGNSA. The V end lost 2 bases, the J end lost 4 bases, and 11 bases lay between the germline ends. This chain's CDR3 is CASSLPGGGYGYTF. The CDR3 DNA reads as TGTGCCAGCAGCTTACCCGGAGGGGGCTATGGCTACACCTTC.

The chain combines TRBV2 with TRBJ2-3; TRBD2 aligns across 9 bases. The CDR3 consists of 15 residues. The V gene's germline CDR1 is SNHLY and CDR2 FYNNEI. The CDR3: CVTGLAGEKTDTQYF. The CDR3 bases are TGTGTCACCGGATTAGCGGGAGAAAAGACAGATACGCAGTATTTT.

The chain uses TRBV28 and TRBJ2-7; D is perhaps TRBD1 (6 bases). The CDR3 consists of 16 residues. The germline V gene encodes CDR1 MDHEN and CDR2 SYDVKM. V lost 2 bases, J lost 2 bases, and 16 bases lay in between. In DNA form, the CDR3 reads TGTGCCAGCAGTTTAGGCCCCCGGGACATAACCTACGAGCAGTACTTC. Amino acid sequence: CASSLGPRDITYEQYF.

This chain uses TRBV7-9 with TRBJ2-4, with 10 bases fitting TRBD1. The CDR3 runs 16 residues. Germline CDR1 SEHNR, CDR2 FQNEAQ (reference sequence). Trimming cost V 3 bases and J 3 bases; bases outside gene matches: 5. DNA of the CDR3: TGTGCCAGCAGCTTCCGACAGGGGGCGCGCAAAAACATTCAGTACTTC. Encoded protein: CASSFRQGARKNIQYF.

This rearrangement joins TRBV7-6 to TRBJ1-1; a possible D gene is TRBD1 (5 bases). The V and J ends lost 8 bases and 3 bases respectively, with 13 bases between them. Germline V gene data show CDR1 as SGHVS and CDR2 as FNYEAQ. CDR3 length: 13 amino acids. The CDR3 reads CASGPDSYTEAFF. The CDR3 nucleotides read TGTGCCAGCGGCCCAGACAGTTACACTGAAGCTTTCTTT. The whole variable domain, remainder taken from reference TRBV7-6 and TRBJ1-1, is GAGVSQSPRYKVTKRGQDVALRCDPISGHVSLYWYRQALGQGPEFLTYFNYEAQQDKSGLPNDRFSAERPEGSISTLTIQRTEQRDSAMYRCASGPDSYTEAFFGQGTRLTVV.

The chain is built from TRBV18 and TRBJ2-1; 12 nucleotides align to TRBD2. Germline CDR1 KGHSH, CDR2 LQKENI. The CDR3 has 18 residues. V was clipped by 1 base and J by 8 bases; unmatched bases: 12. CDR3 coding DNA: TGTGCCAGCTCACCACGATCAGCTCTAGCGGGAGGGCCTGATGAGCAGTTCTTC. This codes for CASSPRSALAGGPDEQFF.

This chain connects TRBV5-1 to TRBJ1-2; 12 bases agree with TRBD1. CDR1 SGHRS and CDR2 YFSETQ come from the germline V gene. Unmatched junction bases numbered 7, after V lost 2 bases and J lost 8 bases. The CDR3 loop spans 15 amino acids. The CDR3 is CASSLPGQGAPGYTF. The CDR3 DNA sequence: TGCGCCAGCAGCTTACCGGGACAGGGGGCGCCCGGCTACACCTTC.

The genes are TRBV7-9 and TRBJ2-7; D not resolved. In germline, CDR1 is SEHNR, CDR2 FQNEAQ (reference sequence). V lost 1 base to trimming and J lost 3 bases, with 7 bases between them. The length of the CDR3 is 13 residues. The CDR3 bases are TGTGCCAGCAGCTTAGTAGGGCTCTACGAGCAGTACTTC. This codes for CASSLVGLYEQYF.

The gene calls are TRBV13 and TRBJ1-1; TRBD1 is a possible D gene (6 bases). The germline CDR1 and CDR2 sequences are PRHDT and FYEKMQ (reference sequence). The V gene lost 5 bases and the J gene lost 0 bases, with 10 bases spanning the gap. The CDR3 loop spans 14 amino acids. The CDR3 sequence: CASSINRVNTEAFF. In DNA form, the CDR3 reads TGTGCCAGCAGCATAAACAGGGTGAACACTGAAGCTTTCTTT.

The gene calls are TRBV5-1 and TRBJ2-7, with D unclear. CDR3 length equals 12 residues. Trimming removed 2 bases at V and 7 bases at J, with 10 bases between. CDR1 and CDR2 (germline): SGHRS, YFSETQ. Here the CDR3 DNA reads TGCGCCAGCAGCTTCTGGGAAGATGAGCAGTACTTC. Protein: CASSFWEDEQYF.

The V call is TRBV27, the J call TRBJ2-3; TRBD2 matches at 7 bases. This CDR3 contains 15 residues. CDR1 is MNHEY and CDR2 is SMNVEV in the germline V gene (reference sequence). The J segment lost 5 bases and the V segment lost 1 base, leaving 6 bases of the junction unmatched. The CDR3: CASSLWAGAVDTQYF. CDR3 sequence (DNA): TGTGCCAGCAGTTTATGGGCGGGAGCGGTAGATACGCAGTATTTT.

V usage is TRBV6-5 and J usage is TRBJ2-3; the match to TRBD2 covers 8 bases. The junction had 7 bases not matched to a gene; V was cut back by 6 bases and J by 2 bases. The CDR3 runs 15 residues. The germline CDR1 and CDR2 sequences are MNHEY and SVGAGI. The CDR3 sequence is CASSWVRGDTDTQYF. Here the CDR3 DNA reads TGTGCCAGCAGCTGGGTGCGGGGGGACACAGATACGCAGTATTTT.